These T cell receptor beta chains were read from a single sample in a study of blood T cell repertoires in COVID-19. This table comes from immunoSEQ multiplex PCR, and its TCRdb copy is limited to in-frame clones, with some not included. The repertoire has roughly 44,000 clones, around 90% of them found once; the top ten carry roughly 13%. The sample consisted of peripheral blood. These receptors were taken from an elderly man with acute or convalescent COVID-19. The CDR3 runs from the conserved cysteine through the conserved F or W. A D gene is named only where the DNA matches it firmly. The listing skips clone size in some rows; elsewhere it reads once, few, many or a size class.

TRBJ2-7 once NA TRBV28 13 TGTGCCAGCAGATACCCATGGGGCTCTGAGCAGTACTTC CASRYPWGSEQYF
TRBJ2-3 once TRBD2 TRBV5-1 17 TGCGCCAGCAGCTTGGGCGTAGCGGGGGCCTCCACAGATACGCAGTATTTT CASSLGVAGASTDTQYF
TRBJ1-2 NA NA TRBV3-1/TRBV3-2 14 TGTGCCAGCAGCCAAGATAGCGGGGGACGGGGCTACACCTTC CASSQDSGGRGYTF
TRBJ2-1 NA TRBD2 TRBV5-6 18 TGTGCCAGCAGCTTGCTCGGTGGGGGGGTCAGCTCCTACAATGAGCAGTTCTTC CASSLLGGGVSSYNEQFF
TRBJ2-7 NA TRBD1 TRBV5-1 14 TGCGCCAGCACTGAGACAGGGAGAAGGTACGAGCAGTACTTC CASTETGRRYEQYF
TRBJ1-4 NA NA TRBV25-1 13 TGTGCCAGCAGTGAATACGGACAGGAAAAACTGTTTTTT CASSEYGQEKLFF
TRBJ2-5 NA NA TRBV5-1 15 TGCGCCAGCAGCTTGGACTACGGTGCCCAAGAGACCCAGTACTTC CASSLDYGAQETQYF
TRBJ1-4 NA NA TRBV12-3/TRBV12-4 10 TGTGCCAGCGGCACCGAAAAACTGTTTTTT CASGTEKLFF
TRBJ2-1 NA TRBD1 TRBV19 13 TGTGCCAGTAACCGACAGGGTATCGGTGAGCAGTTCTTC CASNRQGIGEQFF
TRBJ2-1 NA TRBD2 TRBV28 17 TGTGCCAGCAGTTTGGGACTAGCGCGAAACTCCTACAATGAGCAGTTCTTC CASSLGLARNSYNEQFF
TRBJ2-7 NA NA TRBV27 14 TGTGCCAGCAGGGGGGCGGAAAGCTCCTACGAGCAGTACTTC CASRGAESSYEQYF
TRBJ1-1 NA NA TRBV15 11 TGTGCCACCAGCGTCAGGGGTGAAGCTTTCTTT CATSVRGEAFF
TRBJ1-2 NA NA TRBV6-1 15 TGTGCCAGCAGTGACCCAGGCACGTTTAACTATGGCTACACCTTC CASSDPGTFNYGYTF
TRBJ1-2 NA NA TRBV7-9 13 TGTGCCAGCAGCTTAGAAGGGGTGGCTCGCTACACCTTC CASSLEGVARYTF
TRBJ2-2 NA NA TRBV9 15 TGTGCCAGCAGCGTCTACCTTCCGAACACCGGGGAGCTGTTTTTT CASSVYLPNTGELFF
TRBJ1-3 NA NA TRBV28 14 TGTGCCAGCAGGGGGCCCAACTCTGGAAACACCATATATTTT CASRGPNSGNTIYF
TRBJ2-7 NA TRBD2 TRBV27 15 TGTGCCAGCAGCCCCGCGGGGGACTGGTCCTACGAGCAGTACTTC CASSPAGDWSYEQYF
TRBJ2-1 NA NA TRBV28 14 TGTGCCAGCAGTACAATCCGAGGGGGACCTGAGCAGTTCTTC CASSTIRGGPEQFF
TRBJ1-3 few NA TRBV28 15 TGTGCCAGCAGTCTCACTCGCGGATCTGGAAACACCATATATTTT CASSLTRGSGNTIYF
TRBJ1-4 once NA TRBV5-1 14 TGCGCCAGCAGCTCCGGACAGACTAACGAAAAACTGTTTTTT CASSSGQTNEKLFF
TRBJ1-3 few NA TRBV7-2 12 TGTGCCAGCAGCCTGCGACAAGACACCATATATTTT CASSLRQDTIYF
TRBJ2-3 NA NA TRBV7-8 16 TGTGCCAGCAGCTTAGTTACAGGCTGGGACACAGATACGCAGTATTTT CASSLVTGWDTDTQYF
TRBJ2-5 NA TRBD2 TRBV2 15 TGTGCCAGCAGTCCCCTAGCGGGGGCGGGAGGGACCCAGTACTTC CASSPLAGAGGTQYF
TRBJ2-1 NA NA TRBV19 16 TGTGCCAGTAGTATTCCCGGGACTCGCCCCCACAATGAGCAGTTCTTC CASSIPGTRPHNEQFF
TRBJ1-6 NA TRBD1 TRBV3-1/TRBV3-2 16 TGTGCCAGCAGCCCAGGACGGACAGGGGGCCGGTCACCCCTCCACTTT CASSPGRTGGRSPLHF
TRBJ2-1 NA TRBD1 TRBV27 16 TGTGCCAGCAGTTCGCTTGGGACAGGGGCCCACAATGAGCAGTTCTTC CASSSLGTGAHNEQFF
TRBJ1-2 once NA TRBV5-1 15 TGCGCCAGCAGCTTGGGAGCGGGAGCTAACTATGGCTACACCTTC CASSLGAGANYGYTF
TRBJ2-1 NA NA TRBV7-6 16 TGTGCCAGCAGCTTAGAACAGGGAGAACTACGCGATGAGCAGTTCTTC CASSLEQGELRDEQFF
TRBJ1-5 NA TRBD1 TRBV9 15 TGTGCCAGCAGCGTAGATGGGACAGTCAATCAGCCCCAGCATTTT CASSVDGTVNQPQHF
TRBJ1-6 NA TRBD1 TRBV19 14 TGTGCCAGTAGAGGGACAGGGTATAATTCACCCCTCCACTTT CASRGTGYNSPLHF
TRBJ1-1 NA NA TRBV6-5 12 TGTGCCAGCAGCCCGGGTTGGACTGAAGCTTTCTTT CASSPGWTEAFF
TRBJ2-7 NA NA TRBV30 13 TGTGCCGTATCTGGGACTGGCGCATACGAGCAGTACTTC CAVSGTGAYEQYF
TRBJ2-3 NA NA TRBV3-1/TRBV3-2 14 TGTGCCAGCAGCCATCGGGGGTCCGCAGATACGCAGTATTTT CASSHRGSADTQYF
TRBJ2-7 NA NA TRBV5-8 15 TGTGCCAGCAGCTTGGAAGGGGTTTTCTCCTACGAGCAGTACTTC CASSLEGVFSYEQYF
TRBJ1-4 NA NA TRBV9 14 TGTGCCAGCAGCTCCGGACAGATGAATGAAAAACTGTTTTTT CASSSGQMNEKLFF
TRBJ2-7 NA NA TRBV7-6 15 TGTGCCAGCAGCATCGAGCAGGGTGGTTCTTACGAGCAGTACTTC CASSIEQGGSYEQYF
TRBJ1-2 NA NA TRBV21-1 18 TGTGCCAGCAACCCGGTGGGGGCAGGGGGCCCAGGGGGCTATGGCTACACCTTC CASNPVGAGGPGGYGYTF
TRBJ1-1 NA NA TRBV5-1 13 TGCGCCAGCAGCTTGAGGGGTGACACTGAAGCTTTCTTT CASSLRGDTEAFF
TRBJ1-2 once NA TRBV18 14 TGTGCCAGCTCAACCCCAGACAGTAACTATGGCTACACCTTC CASSTPDSNYGYTF
TRBJ2-2 NA NA TRBV28 15 TGTGCCAGCAGTTTGGGAGCTCCCAACACCGGGGAGCTGTTTTTT CASSLGAPNTGELFF
TRBJ2-3 NA TRBD1 TRBV6-6 15 TGTGCCAGCAGACCCGTACAGGGGGGCACAGATACGCAGTATTTT CASRPVQGGTDTQYF
TRBJ2-1 NA TRBD2 TRBV10-3 11 TGTGCCATCAGTGAGTGGACTAGCTTGTTCTTC CAISEWTSLFF
TRBJ2-7 NA TRBD2 TRBV10-3 16 TGTGCCATCAGTGAGGGATTAGCGGGGGGATTCTACGAGCAGTACTTC CAISEGLAGGFYEQYF
TRBJ2-2 NA TRBD2 TRBV3-1/TRBV3-2 18 TGTGCCAGCAGCCAGAGACTAGCGGGGGGGCGGAACACCGGGGAGCTGTTTTTT CASSQRLAGGRNTGELFF